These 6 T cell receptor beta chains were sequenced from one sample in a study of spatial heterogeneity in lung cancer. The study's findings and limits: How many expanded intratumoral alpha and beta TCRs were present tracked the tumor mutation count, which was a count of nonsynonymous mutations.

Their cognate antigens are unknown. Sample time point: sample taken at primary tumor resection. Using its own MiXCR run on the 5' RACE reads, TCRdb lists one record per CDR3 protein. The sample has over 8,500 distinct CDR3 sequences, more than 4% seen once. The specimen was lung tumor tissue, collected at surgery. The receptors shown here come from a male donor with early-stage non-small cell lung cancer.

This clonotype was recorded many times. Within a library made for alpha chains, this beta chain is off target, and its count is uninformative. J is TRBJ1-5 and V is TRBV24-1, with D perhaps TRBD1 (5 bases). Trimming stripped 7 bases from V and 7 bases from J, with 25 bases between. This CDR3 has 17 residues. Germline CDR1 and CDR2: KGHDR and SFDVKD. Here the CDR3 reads CATRHSPPAGLAQPQHF. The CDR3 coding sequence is TGTGCCACCAGGCATTCCCCTCCGGCAGGGCTGGCCCAGCCCCAGCATTTT.

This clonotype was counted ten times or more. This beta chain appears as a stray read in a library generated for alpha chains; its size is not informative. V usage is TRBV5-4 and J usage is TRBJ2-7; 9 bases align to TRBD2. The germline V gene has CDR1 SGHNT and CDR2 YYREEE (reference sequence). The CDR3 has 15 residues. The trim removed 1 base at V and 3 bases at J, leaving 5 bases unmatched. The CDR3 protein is CASSLSASGVYEQYF. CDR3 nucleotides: TGTGCCAGCAGCTTGTCGGCTAGCGGGGTCTACGAGCAGTACTTC.

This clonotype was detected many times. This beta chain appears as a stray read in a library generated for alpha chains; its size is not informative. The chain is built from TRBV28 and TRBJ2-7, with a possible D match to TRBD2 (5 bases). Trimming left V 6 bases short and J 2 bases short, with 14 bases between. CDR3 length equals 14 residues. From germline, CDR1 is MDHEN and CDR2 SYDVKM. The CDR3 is CASRFNRDTYEQYF. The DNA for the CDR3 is TGTGCCAGCAGATTCAATCGGGATACCTACGAGCAGTACTTC.

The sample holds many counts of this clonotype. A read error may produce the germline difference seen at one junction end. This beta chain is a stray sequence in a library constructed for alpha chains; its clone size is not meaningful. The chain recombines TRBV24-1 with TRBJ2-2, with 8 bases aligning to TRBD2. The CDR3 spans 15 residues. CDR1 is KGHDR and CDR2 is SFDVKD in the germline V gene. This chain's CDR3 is CATRAGTRSTGELFF. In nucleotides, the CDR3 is TGTGCCACAAGAGCCGGGACTAGATCCACCGGGGAGCTGTTCTTT.

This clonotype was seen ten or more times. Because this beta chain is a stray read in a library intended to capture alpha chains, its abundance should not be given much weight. CDR3 bases: TGTGCCAGCAGTTTAGAACTAGCGGGAGTTCAAGAGACCCAGTACTTC. It translates to CASSLELAGVQETQYF. The gene calls are TRBV28 and TRBJ2-5, with 11 bases lining up with TRBD2. Germline loops: CDR1 MDHEN, CDR2 SYDVKM. V gave up 2 bases and J gave up 2 bases; unmatched junction bases: 4. The CDR3 length is 16 residues.

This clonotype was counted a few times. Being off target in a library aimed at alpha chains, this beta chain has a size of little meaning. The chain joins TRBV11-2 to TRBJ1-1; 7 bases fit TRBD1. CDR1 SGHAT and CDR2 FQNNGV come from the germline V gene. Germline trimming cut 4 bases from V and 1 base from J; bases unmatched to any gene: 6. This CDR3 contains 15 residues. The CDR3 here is CASSSPGTANTEAFF. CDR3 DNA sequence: TGTGCCAGCAGCTCACCCGGGACAGCGAACACTGAAGCTTTCTTT.